This T cell receptor (beta chain) is from a study of blood T cell repertoires in COVID-19. Study context: There were acute and convalescent COVID-19 samples, and they came from the United States, Italy and Spain. Nucleic acid was either cDNA or gDNA, and it came from T cells, B-cell-depleted T cells, or PBMCs.

Per the authors' pipeline: Amplification with reference gene primers provided the estimates of nucleated cell counts. Libraries were prepared by immunoSEQ multiplex PCR; TCRdb keeps only in-frame clonotypes and omits some of them. V and J calls and clone size are given by that table; D and trimming were obtained from the DNA. The sample records 250,000 to 300,000 clones, roughly 87% being singletons. The V end lost 5 bases, the J end lost 5 bases, and 5 bases lay between the germline ends. The CDR3 is 11 residues long. Germline loops: CDR1 SGHNT, CDR2 YENEEA. The chain recombines TRBV11-3 with TRBJ2-3; TRBD2 might be the D (5 bases). The sample taken for sequencing was peripheral blood. This receptor was obtained from a woman aged 25 to 45 with acute or convalescent COVID-19. CDR3 DNA: TGTGCCAGCAGCGCGGGAGATACGCAGTATTTT. This translates into CASSAGDTQYF.